This T cell receptor (beta chain) was documented in a study of response to subunit inactivated influenza vaccine. Study-wide findings and caveats: The authors suggested that few new T cells are recruited per seasonal influenza vaccination.

MiXCR, run by TCRdb on the RT-PCR reads, gives a single entry per CDR3 protein. The sample contains approximately 530,000 distinct CDR3 sequences, 6.5% to 8% of which appear only once. Germline V gene lookup returns CDR1 MDHEN and CDR2 SYDVKM. The CDR3 has 14 amino acids. The V and J ends lost 3 bases and 5 bases respectively, with 14 bases between them. This clonotype has more than one count but fewer than ten. Its antigen is unknown. This specimen consisted of PBMCs from blood, obtained around 25 months after vaccination. The J gene is TRBJ2-7, the V gene TRBV28; D may correspond to TRBD1 or TRBD2 (5 bases each). The clonotype comes from a man aged 50-75 years who received an inactivated influenza vaccine. CDR3 sequence: CASSLAGAPDEQYF. CDR3 nucleotide sequence: TGTGCCAGCAGTTTGGCCGGGGCCCCCGACGAGCAGTACTTC.